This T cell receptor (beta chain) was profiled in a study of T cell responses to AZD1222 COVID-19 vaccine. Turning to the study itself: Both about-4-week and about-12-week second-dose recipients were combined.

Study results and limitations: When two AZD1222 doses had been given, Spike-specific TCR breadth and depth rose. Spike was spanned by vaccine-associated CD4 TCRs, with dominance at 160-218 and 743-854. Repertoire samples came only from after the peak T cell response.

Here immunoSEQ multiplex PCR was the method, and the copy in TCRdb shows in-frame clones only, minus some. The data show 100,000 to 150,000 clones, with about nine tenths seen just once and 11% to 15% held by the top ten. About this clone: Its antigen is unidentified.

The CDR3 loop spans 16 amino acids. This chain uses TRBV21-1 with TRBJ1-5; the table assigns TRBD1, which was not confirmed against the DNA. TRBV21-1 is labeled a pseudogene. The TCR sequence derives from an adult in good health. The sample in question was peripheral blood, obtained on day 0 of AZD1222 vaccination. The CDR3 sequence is CASSKANRGGNQPQHF. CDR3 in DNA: TGTGCCAGCAGCAAAGCTAACAGGGGTGGCAATCAGCCCCAGCATTTT.